This T cell receptor (beta chain) was identified in a study of OX40 agonist ivuxolimab in advanced cancers. Study background: The dose-escalation cohort was approximately 80% male, with a mean age of around 54 years, ranging about 23 to 90.

V was clipped by 2 bases and J by 2 bases, with 10 bases between them. This CDR3 contains 13 residues. CDR1 and CDR2 from the germline V gene are GTSNPN and SVGIG (reference sequence). Blood draws occurred at baseline, cycle 4 day 1, and cycle 7 day 1. This table comes from immunoSEQ multiplex PCR, and its TCRdb copy is limited to in-frame clones, with some not included. This sample has fewer than 120,000 clones, with roughly nine tenths found just once. The sequenced sample was CD4+ or CD8+ T cells sorted from blood, obtained in a trial of the OX40 agonist ivuxolimab. The source of this sequence is an adult with an advanced solid tumor such as melanoma, head and neck, liver or kidney cancer. The chain is built from TRBV30 and TRBJ2-7; D is possibly TRBD1 or TRBD2 (5 bases each). CDR3 sequence: CAWSRGDPYEQYF. CDR3 in DNA: TGTGCCTGGAGTAGGGGAGACCCCTACGAGCAGTACTTC.